The sequence of this T cell receptor beta chain was determined in a study of naive and memory T cell subsets. The SP2 primer and nested alpha and beta constant region primers amplified ligated cDNA in four rounds. Reverse transcription of blood and skin TCR RNA was primed at alpha and beta constant regions. TCRdb reanalysed the 5' RACE reads using MiXCR and keeps one entry per CDR3 protein. Among 57,000 or so distinct CDR3 sequences, about 7.2% were seen once, and the ten largest hold about 9.8%. This clonotype was picked up a small number of times. The germline V gene has CDR1 SGHTA and CDR2 FQGNSA. This CDR3 has 16 amino acids. J lost 2 bases, V lost 5 bases, and 8 bases had no gene match. The library had UMIs added by 3' ligation of an oligonucleotide to TCR cDNA. Unsorted total RNA, roughly 1 to 1,100 ng, was DNase treated before reverse transcription.

This receptor was taken from a male donor in good health. This chain links TRBV7-2 with TRBJ2-3; 9 bases match TRBD2. The CDR3 DNA follows: TGTGCCAGCAGCCGGAGGGGCGGGGGGGCCACAGATACGCAGTATTTT. This gives the protein CASSRRGGGATDTQYF.